This T cell receptor beta chain emerged from a study of blood T cell repertoires in COVID-19. Study overall: The study drew acute and convalescent COVID-19 samples from the United States, Italy and Spain. Sources were T cells, B-cell-depleted T cells, or PBMCs; the material itself was cDNA or gDNA.

Authors' analysis steps: Amplification of reference gene primers provided the estimated nucleated cell counts. Profiled with immunoSEQ multiplex PCR; TCRdb holds only in-frame clones, not every one. That table furnishes V, J and clone size, whereas the DNA furnished D and trimming. The repertoire includes some 75,000 clones, over 80% of them detected once, and roughly 13% sits in the top ten. Trimming took 1 base from V and 0 from J, leaving 7 bases between them. CDR3 length equals 15 residues. Germline CDR1 LNHNV, CDR2 YYDKDF (reference sequence). Seattle's cohort entered during active infection and was followed longitudinally.

The chain couples TRBV15 to TRBJ1-3; D gene ambiguous. The origin of this receptor is a man in his fifties or sixties with COVID-19, enrolled during active disease. Sequencing input: peripheral blood. The CDR3 spells CATSRGGLSGNTIYF. CDR3 nucleotides: TGTGCCACCAGCAGAGGAGGTCTCTCTGGAAACACCATATATTTT.